This is a list of T cell receptor beta chains from one sample in a study of vaccination and CD4 T cells after COVID-19. Using its own MiXCR run on the PCR reads, TCRdb lists one record per CDR3 protein. The data contain about 22,000 distinct CDR3 sequences, 50% to 60% of them seen just once; the ten biggest clones take up over 0.75%. This specimen consisted of CD4+ T cells from blood, obtained before SARS-CoV-2 vaccination. The source is a human donor who had recovered from COVID-19. Each CDR3 is given with its conserved first and last residue. D genes are given only for firm matches. Expanded clones are given a class, and other clones once, few, many or no size at all.

v_call: TRBV7-9; j_call: TRBJ2-7; d_call: NA; clone_size: few; cdr3_aa: CASSLYGYEQYF; cdr3_nt: TGTGCCAGCAGCTTATATGGCTACGAGCAGTACTTC
v_call: TRBV21-1; j_call: TRBJ2-1; d_call: NA; clone_size: once; cdr3_aa: CASSKACLRGTPYNEQFF; cdr3_nt: TGTGCCAGCAGCAAAGCGTGTCTAAGGGGGACCCCCTACAATGAGCAGTTCTTC
v_call: TRBV21-1; j_call: TRBJ1-6; d_call: NA; clone_size: NA; cdr3_aa: CASSKNEDGISPLHF; cdr3_nt: TGTGCCAGCAGCAAAAACGAGGACGGAATCTCACCCCTCCACTTT
v_call: TRBV6-1; j_call: TRBJ1-2; d_call: TRBD1; clone_size: NA; cdr3_aa: CASKETGVLYGYTF; cdr3_nt: TGTGCCAGCAAAGAAACAGGGGTCCTCTATGGCTACACCTTC
v_call: TRBV2; j_call: TRBJ1-2; d_call: NA; clone_size: NA; cdr3_aa: CASSLGVDWGYTF; cdr3_nt: TGTGCCAGCTCCCTCGGGGTTGACTGGGGCTACACCTTC
v_call: TRBV29-1; j_call: TRBJ2-1; d_call: NA; clone_size: NA; cdr3_aa: CSVELTQGFSSYNEQFF; cdr3_nt: TGCAGCGTTGAACTAACCCAGGGGTTTAGCTCCTACAATGAGCAGTTCTTC
v_call: TRBV7-2; j_call: TRBJ1-5; d_call: TRBD1; clone_size: NA; cdr3_aa: CASTVTGNQPQHF; cdr3_nt: TGTGCCAGCACCGTGACAGGGAATCAGCCCCAGCATTTT
v_call: TRBV7-9; j_call: TRBJ1-1; d_call: NA; clone_size: NA; cdr3_aa: CASSLVDKNTEAFF; cdr3_nt: TGTGCCAGCAGCTTGGTGGACAAGAACACTGAAGCTTTCTTT
v_call: TRBV12-3/TRBV12-4; j_call: TRBJ1-5; d_call: NA; clone_size: NA; cdr3_aa: CASSGRSNQPQHF; cdr3_nt: TGTGCCAGCAGTGGAAGGAGCAATCAGCCCCAGCATTTT
v_call: TRBV19; j_call: TRBJ2-1; d_call: NA; clone_size: NA; cdr3_aa: CASSSRGGDEQFF; cdr3_nt: TGTGCCAGTTCCTCTAGGGGGGGGGATGAGCAGTTCTTC
v_call: TRBV20-1; j_call: TRBJ2-1; d_call: NA; clone_size: few; cdr3_aa: CSAREGLATYNEQFF; cdr3_nt: TGCAGTGCTAGAGAGGGGCTAGCGACTTACAATGAGCAGTTCTTC
v_call: TRBV7-9; j_call: TRBJ1-6; d_call: TRBD1; clone_size: NA; cdr3_aa: CASSLIGQGNSPLHF; cdr3_nt: TGTGCCAGCAGCTTAATAGGACAGGGGAATTCACCCCTCCACTTT
v_call: TRBV20-1; j_call: TRBJ2-7; d_call: NA; clone_size: few; cdr3_aa: CSASRSSYEQYF; cdr3_nt: TGCAGTGCTAGCCGGAGCTCCTACGAGCAGTACTTC
v_call: TRBV28; j_call: TRBJ2-1; d_call: NA; clone_size: NA; cdr3_aa: CASSSTGLRTYNEQFF; cdr3_nt: TGTGCCAGCAGCTCCACAGGGTTAAGGACCTACAATGAGCAGTTCTTC
v_call: TRBV7-9; j_call: TRBJ1-2; d_call: NA; clone_size: NA; cdr3_aa: CASTRAGGYTF; cdr3_nt: TGTGCCAGCACCCGGGCAGGTGGCTACACCTTC
v_call: TRBV28; j_call: TRBJ1-2; d_call: TRBD1; clone_size: NA; cdr3_aa: CASSLRTGDYGYTF; cdr3_nt: TGTGCCAGCAGTTTAAGGACAGGGGACTATGGCTACACCTTC
v_call: TRBV7-9; j_call: TRBJ1-3; d_call: NA; clone_size: NA; cdr3_aa: CASSLLQLLGNTIYF; cdr3_nt: TGTGCCAGCAGCTTACTGCAGCTGCTTGGAAACACCATATATTTT
v_call: TRBV6-5; j_call: TRBJ2-3; d_call: TRBD2; clone_size: NA; cdr3_aa: CASSYSLAGGPGDTQYF; cdr3_nt: TGTGCCAGCAGTTACTCTCTAGCGGGAGGGCCGGGAGATACGCAGTATTTT
v_call: TRBV19; j_call: TRBJ2-3; d_call: NA; clone_size: NA; cdr3_aa: CASSIGRDHGDTQYF; cdr3_nt: TGTGCCAGTAGTATAGGTCGGGACCACGGGGATACGCAGTATTTT
v_call: TRBV20-1; j_call: TRBJ2-5; d_call: TRBD2; clone_size: NA; cdr3_aa: CSATPSGRTQETQYF; cdr3_nt: TGCAGTGCTACTCCTAGCGGGAGGACTCAAGAGACCCAGTACTTC
v_call: TRBV19; j_call: TRBJ2-1; d_call: NA; clone_size: NA; cdr3_aa: CASSISRAKYNEQFF; cdr3_nt: TGTGCCAGTAGTATCTCCAGGGCCAAATACAATGAGCAGTTCTTC
v_call: TRBV6-2/TRBV6-3; j_call: TRBJ1-5; d_call: NA; clone_size: NA; cdr3_aa: CASSYGAASPQHF; cdr3_nt: TGTGCCAGCAGTTACGGGGCGGCTTCGCCCCAGCATTTT
v_call: TRBV20-1; j_call: TRBJ1-5; d_call: NA; clone_size: NA; cdr3_aa: CSASRQNQPQHF; cdr3_nt: TGCAGTGCCTCTAGACAGAATCAGCCCCAGCATTTT
v_call: TRBV7-2; j_call: TRBJ2-3; d_call: TRBD1; clone_size: few; cdr3_aa: CASSPDRGWADTQYF; cdr3_nt: TGTGCCAGCAGCCCGGACAGGGGGTGGGCAGATACGCAGTATTTT
v_call: TRBV20-1; j_call: TRBJ2-3; d_call: NA; clone_size: NA; cdr3_aa: CSARDGGSTDTQYF; cdr3_nt: TGCAGTGCTAGAGACGGCGGGAGCACAGATACGCAGTATTTT
v_call: TRBV12-3/TRBV12-4; j_call: TRBJ1-3; d_call: NA; clone_size: NA; cdr3_aa: CASTQPRAGNTIYF; cdr3_nt: TGTGCCAGCACCCAACCCAGGGCTGGAAACACCATATATTTT